This T cell receptor beta chain derives from a study of cytomegalovirus exposure and HLA in healthy donors. Trimming shortened V by 5 bases and J by 2 bases, and 18 bases separated the two germline ends. The CDR3 is 16 amino acids. The germline V gene has CDR1 SNHLY and CDR2 FYNNEI. With respect to this clone: Its specificity is not known.

60 Vbeta and 13 Jbeta primers were used in PCR. Clones were read by immunoSEQ multiplex PCR, and TCRdb kept only the in-frame ones, dropping some. In total, the table holds approximately 79,000 clones. Study-wide points: The HLA-A and HLA-B alleles of most subjects were reportedly predicted accurately from TCR beta sequences. Common viral pathogens were later found to be apparently linked to several of the most significant clusters.

Regarding donors, all were healthy bone marrow donors. The sequence came from a middle-aged man in good health and CMV-seronegative. Sample: PBMCs. The genes are TRBV2 and TRBJ1-1, with D possibly TRBD1 on 5 matching bases. The CDR3 is CASSLPIDRANTEAFF. As DNA, the CDR3 is TGTGCCAGCAGTCTCCCAATCGACAGAGCCAACACTGAAGCTTTCTTT.